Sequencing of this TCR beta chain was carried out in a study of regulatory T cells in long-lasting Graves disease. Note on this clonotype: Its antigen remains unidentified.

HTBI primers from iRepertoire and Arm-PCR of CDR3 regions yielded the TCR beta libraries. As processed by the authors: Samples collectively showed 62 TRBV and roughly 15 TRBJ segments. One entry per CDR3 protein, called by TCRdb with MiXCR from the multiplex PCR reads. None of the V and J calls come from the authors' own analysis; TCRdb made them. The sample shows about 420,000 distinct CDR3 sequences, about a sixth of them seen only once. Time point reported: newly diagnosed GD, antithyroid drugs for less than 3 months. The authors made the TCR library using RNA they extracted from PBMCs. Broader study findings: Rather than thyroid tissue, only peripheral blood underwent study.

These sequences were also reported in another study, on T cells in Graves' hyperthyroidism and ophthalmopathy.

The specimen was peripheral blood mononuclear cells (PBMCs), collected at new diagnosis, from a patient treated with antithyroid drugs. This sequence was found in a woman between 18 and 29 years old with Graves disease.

The CDR3 protein is CASSPRRPSGGELFF. As DNA, the CDR3 is TGTGCCAGCAGTCCACGCCGGCCCAGTGGCGGGGAGCTGTTTTTT. The J gene is TRBJ2-2, the V gene TRBV28, with no clear D. Germline lookup yields CDR1 MDHEN and CDR2 SYDVKM. CDR3 length equals 15 residues. The V gene lost 5 bases and the J gene lost 7 bases, with 17 bases spanning the gap.